Listed here are 10 T cell receptor beta chains from one sample, sequenced in a study of control samples from healthy donors and cancer patients. Data came from immunoSEQ multiplex PCR; TCRdb stores just in-frame clones and leaves some out. This table holds under 450,000 clones, about nine tenths found once. Sequenced material: PBMCs. The source is a man in his forties with head and neck cancer.

The J gene is TRBJ2-1, the V gene TRBV9; maybe TRBD1 (6 bases). The CDR3 totals 19 residues. Germline V gene data show CDR1 as SGDLS and CDR2 as YYNGEE. Trimming took off 4 bases at V and 0 bases at J, with 23 bases between the two ends. As DNA, the CDR3 is TGTGCCAGCAGCCCCCCGACAGGTTTACCACCTAGCTCCTACAATGAGCAGTTCTTC. Residues: CASSPPTGLPPSSYNEQFF.

This chain joins TRBV6-1 and TRBJ2-5, with 10 bases that match TRBD1. Germline V CDR1 and CDR2: MNHNS, SASEGT. The trim removed 2 bases at V and 1 base at J, leaving 13 bases unmatched. This CDR3 has 19 amino acids. The CDR3 protein is CASSEFLLEGQGSQETQYF. In DNA form, the CDR3 reads TGTGCCAGCAGTGAATTTCTACTTGAGGGACAGGGGAGCCAAGAGACCCAGTACTTC.

V usage is TRBV19 and J usage is TRBJ1-1; 9 bases are shared with TRBD1. Germline-derived CDR1 and CDR2 are LNHDA and SQIVND (reference sequence). With 5 bases clipped from V and 4 bases from J, the junction kept 5 bases outside the gene matches. CDR3 length equals 14 residues. CDR3 nucleotides: TGTGCCAGTAGTCCGCGACAGGGGGGCACTGAAGCTTTCTTT. It specifies CASSPRQGGTEAFF.

This chain connects TRBV28 to TRBJ1-2, with 7 bases identical to TRBD1. V was clipped by 4 bases and J by 8 bases; unmatched bases: 7. Germline V lookup: CDR1 MDHEN, CDR2 SYDVKM. CDR3 length equals 13 residues. The chain's CDR3 is CASSSGTVRGYTF. In nucleotides, the CDR3 is TGTGCCAGCAGTTCCGGGACAGTCCGAGGCTACACCTTC.

The chain couples TRBV5-1 to TRBJ2-7; 9 bases fit TRBD1. Germline CDR1 and CDR2: SGHRS and YFSETQ. After removal of 4 bases from V and 2 bases from J, the junction contained 4 bases not matched to a gene. The CDR3 loop spans 14 amino acids. As DNA, the CDR3 is TGCGCCAGCAGCGCCTGGACAGGGGCCTACGAGCAGTACTTC. Translated: CASSAWTGAYEQYF.

The chain is built from TRBV6-5 and TRBJ1-3, with no clear D. CDR1 and CDR2 from the germline V gene are MNHEY and SVGAGI. This CDR3 has 16 amino acids. V lost 0 bases and J lost 0, with 9 bases in between. This CDR3 reads CASSYSSRGSGNTIYF. For the CDR3, the DNA is TGTGCCAGCAGTTACTCGAGCCGAGGCTCTGGAAACACCATATATTTT.

In DNA form, the CDR3 reads TGTGCCAGCAGAGGACGTTCCCCCGGCTACACCTTC. Protein product: CASRGRSPGYTF. The chain links TRBV12-3 or TRBV12-4 to TRBJ1-2; D remains ambiguous. The CDR3 sequence is 12 residues long. Trimming removed 6 bases at V and 8 bases at J, with 13 bases between.

The CDR3 region is CASSPPYNEQFF. In DNA form, the CDR3 reads TGTGCCAGCAGCCCGCCATACAATGAGCAGTTCTTC. The chain is built from TRBV11-2 and TRBJ2-1; D gene ambiguous. This CDR3 is 12 amino acids long. The V gene's germline CDR1 is SGHAT and CDR2 FQNNGV. V was clipped by 5 bases and J by 4 bases, with 6 bases between them.

The V and J genes are TRBV4-1 and TRBJ2-4, with 10 bases that match TRBD2. The germline V gene encodes CDR1 MGHRA and CDR2 YSYEKL. The CDR3 runs 16 residues. After removal of 1 base from V and 5 bases from J, the junction contained 5 bases not matched to a gene. CDR3 residues: CASSQVGLAGENIQYF. Written as DNA, the CDR3 is TGCGCCAGCAGCCAAGTGGGGCTAGCGGGAGAAAACATTCAGTACTTC.

The V call is TRBV7-6, the J call TRBJ1-4, with unresolved D. Trimming removed 1 base at V and 13 bases at J, with 13 bases between. The CDR3 extends over 13 amino acids. CDR1 and CDR2 (germline): SGHVS, FNYEAQ. The CDR3 here is CASSLGFPGLLFF. Here the CDR3 DNA reads TGTGCCAGCAGCTTAGGGTTTCCTGGCTTACTGTTTTTT.